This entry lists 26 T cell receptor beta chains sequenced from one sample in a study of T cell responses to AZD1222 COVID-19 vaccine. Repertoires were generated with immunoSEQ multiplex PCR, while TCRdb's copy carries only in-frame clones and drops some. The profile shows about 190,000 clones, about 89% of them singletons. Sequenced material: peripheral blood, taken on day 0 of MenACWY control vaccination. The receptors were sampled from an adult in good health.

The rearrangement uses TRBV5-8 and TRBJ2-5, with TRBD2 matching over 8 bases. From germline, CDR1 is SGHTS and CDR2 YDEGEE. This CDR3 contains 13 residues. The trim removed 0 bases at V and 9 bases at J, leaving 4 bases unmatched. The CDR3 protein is CASSLGPGGAQYF. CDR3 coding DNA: TGTGCCAGCAGCTTGGGGCCGGGAGGGGCCCAGTACTTC.

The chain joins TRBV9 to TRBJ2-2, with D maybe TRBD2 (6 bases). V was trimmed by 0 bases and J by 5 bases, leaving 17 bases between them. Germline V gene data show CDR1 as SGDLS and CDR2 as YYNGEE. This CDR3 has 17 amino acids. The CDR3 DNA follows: TGTGCCAGCAGCGTAGGCCCGCTGTGGGGGGTGACCGGGGAGCTGTTTTTT. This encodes CASSVGPLWGVTGELFF. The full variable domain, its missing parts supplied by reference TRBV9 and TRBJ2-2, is DSGVTQTPKHLITATGQRVTLRCSPRSGDLSVYWYQQSLDQGLQFLIQYYNGEERAKGNILERFSAQQFPDLHSELNLSSLELGDSALYFCASSVGPLWGVTGELFFGEGSRLTVL.

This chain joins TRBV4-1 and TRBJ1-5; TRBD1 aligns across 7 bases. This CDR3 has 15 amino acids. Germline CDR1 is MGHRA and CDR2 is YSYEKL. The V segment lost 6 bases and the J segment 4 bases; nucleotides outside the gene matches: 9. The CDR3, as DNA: TGCGCCAGCAGTCTAGACCGGGACAGAAATCAGCCCCAGCATTTT. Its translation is CASSLDRDRNQPQHF.

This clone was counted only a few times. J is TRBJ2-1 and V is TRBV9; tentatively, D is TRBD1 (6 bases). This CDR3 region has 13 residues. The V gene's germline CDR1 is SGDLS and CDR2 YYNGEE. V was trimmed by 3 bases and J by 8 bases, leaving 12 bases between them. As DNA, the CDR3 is TGTGCCAGCAGCGCCAGGGGTAGGGATGAGCAGTTCTTC. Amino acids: CASSARGRDEQFF. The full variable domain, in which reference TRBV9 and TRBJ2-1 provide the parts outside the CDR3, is DSGVTQTPKHLITATGQRVTLRCSPRSGDLSVYWYQQSLDQGLQFLIQYYNGEERAKGNILERFSAQQFPDLHSELNLSSLELGDSALYFCASSARGRDEQFFGPGTRLTVL.

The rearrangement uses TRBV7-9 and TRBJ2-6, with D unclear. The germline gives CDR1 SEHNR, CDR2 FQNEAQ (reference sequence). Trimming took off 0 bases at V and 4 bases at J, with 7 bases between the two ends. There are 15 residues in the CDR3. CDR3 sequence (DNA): TGTGCCAGCAGCTTAGCCCCGGTCGGGGCCAACGTCCTGACTTTC. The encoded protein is CASSLAPVGANVLTF. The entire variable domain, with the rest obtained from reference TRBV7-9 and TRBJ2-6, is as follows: DTGVSQNPRHKITKRGQNVTFRCDPISEHNRLYWYRQTLGQGPEFLTYFQNEAQLEKSRLLSDRFSAERPKGSFSTLEIQRTEQGDSAMYLCASSLAPVGANVLTFGAGSRLTVL.

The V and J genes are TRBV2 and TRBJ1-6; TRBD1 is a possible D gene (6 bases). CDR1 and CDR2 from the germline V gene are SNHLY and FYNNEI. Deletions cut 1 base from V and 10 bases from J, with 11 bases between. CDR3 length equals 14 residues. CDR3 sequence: CASSEETGLSPLHF. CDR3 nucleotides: TGTGCCAGCAGTGAAGAGACAGGTTTGTCACCCCTCCACTTT.

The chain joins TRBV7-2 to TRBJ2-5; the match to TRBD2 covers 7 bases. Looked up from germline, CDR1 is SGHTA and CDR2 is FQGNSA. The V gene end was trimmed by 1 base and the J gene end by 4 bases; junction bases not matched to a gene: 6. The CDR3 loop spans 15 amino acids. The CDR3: CASSLGEGRGETQYF. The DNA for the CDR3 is TGTGCCAGCAGCTTAGGGGAGGGAAGGGGAGAGACCCAGTACTTC.

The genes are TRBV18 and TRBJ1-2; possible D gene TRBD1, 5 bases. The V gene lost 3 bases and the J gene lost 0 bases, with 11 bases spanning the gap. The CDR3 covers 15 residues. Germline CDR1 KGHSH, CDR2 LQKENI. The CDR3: CASSPTDPANYGYTF. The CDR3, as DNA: TGTGCCAGCTCACCGACAGACCCCGCTAACTATGGCTACACCTTC.

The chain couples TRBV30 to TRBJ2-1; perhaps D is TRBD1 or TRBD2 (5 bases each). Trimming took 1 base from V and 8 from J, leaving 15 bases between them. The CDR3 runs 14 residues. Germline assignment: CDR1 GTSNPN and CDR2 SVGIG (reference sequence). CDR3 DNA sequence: TGTGCCTGGAGTGCCGGTCCCTGGGACCATGAGCAGTTCTTC. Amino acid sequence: CAWSAGPWDHEQFF.

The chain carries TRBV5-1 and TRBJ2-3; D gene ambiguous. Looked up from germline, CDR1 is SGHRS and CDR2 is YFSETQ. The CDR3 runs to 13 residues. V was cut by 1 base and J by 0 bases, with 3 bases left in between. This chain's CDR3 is CASSLSSTDTQYF. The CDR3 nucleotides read TGCGCCAGCAGCTTGTCTAGCACAGATACGCAGTATTTT.

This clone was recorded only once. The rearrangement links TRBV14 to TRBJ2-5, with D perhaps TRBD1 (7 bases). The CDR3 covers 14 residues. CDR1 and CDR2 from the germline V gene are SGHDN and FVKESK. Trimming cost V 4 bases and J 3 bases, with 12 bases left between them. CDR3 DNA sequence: TGTGCCAGCAGCCGGAGGGGGCTGGAAGAGACCCAGTACTTC. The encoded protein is CASSRRGLEETQYF. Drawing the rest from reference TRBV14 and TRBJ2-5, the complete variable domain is EAGVTQFPSHSVIEKGQTVTLRCDPISGHDNLYWYRRVMGKEIKFLLHFVKESKQDESGMPNNRFLAERTGGTYSTLKVQPAELEDSGVYFCASSRRGLEETQYFGPGTRLLVL.

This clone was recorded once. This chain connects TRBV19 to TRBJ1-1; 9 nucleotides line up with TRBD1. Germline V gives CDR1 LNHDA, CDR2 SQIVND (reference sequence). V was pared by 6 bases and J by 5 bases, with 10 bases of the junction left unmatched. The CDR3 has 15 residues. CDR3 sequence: CASSGSGTGKTEAFF. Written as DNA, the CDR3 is TGTGCCAGTAGCGGGTCGGGGACAGGGAAAACTGAAGCTTTCTTT.

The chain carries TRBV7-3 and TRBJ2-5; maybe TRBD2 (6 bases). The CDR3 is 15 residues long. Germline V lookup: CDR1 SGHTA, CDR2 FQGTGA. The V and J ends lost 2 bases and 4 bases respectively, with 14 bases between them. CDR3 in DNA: TGTGCCAGCAGCTTAGTAGGGGCCGGGGGAGAGACCCAGTACTTC. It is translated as CASSLVGAGGETQYF.

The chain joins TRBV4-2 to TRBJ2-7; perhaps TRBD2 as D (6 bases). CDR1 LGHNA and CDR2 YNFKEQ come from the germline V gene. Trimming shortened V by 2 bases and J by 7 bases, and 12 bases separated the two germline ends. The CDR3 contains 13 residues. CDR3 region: CASSQKAGREQYF. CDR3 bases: TGTGCCAGCAGCCAAAAGGCGGGAAGGGAGCAGTACTTC.

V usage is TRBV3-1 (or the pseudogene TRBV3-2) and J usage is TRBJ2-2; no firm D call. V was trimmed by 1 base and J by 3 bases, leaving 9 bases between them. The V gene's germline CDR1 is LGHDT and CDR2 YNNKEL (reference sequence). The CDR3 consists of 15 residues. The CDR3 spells CASSQAAGYTGELFF. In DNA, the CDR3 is TGTGCCAGCAGCCAAGCGGCAGGATACACCGGGGAGCTGTTTTTT.

The CDR3 region has the DNA TGTGCCAGCAGCTTTTTAATCTACGAGCAGTACTTC. Residues: CASSFLIYEQYF. This chain uses TRBV7-9 with TRBJ2-7; D gene unclear. Germline CDR1 reads SEHNR; CDR2 reads FQNEAQ (reference sequence). V dropped 3 bases and J dropped 3 bases, with 6 bases sitting between them. This CDR3 is 12 amino acids long. Complete variable domain (other parts from reference TRBV7-9 and TRBJ2-7): DTGVSQNPRHKITKRGQNVTFRCDPISEHNRLYWYRQTLGQGPEFLTYFQNEAQLEKSRLLSDRFSAERPKGSFSTLEIQRTEQGDSAMYLCASSFLIYEQYFGPGTRLTVT.

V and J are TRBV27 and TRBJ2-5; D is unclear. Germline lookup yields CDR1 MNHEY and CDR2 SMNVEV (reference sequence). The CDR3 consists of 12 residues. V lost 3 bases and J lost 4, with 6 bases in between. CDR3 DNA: TGTGCCAGCAGTTTCCCTGGAGAGACCCAGTACTTC. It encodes CASSFPGETQYF.

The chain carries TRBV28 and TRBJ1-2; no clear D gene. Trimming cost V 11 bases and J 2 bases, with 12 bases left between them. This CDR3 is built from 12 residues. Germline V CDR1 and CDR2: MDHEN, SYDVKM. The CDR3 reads CAVLLPNYGYTF. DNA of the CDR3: TGTGCCGTACTCTTACCGAACTATGGCTACACCTTC.

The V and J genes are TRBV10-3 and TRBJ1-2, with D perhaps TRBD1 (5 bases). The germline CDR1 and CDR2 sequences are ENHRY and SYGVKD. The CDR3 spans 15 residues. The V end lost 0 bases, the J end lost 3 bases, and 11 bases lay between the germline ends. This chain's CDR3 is CAISESQGGDYGYTF. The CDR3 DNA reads TGTGCCATCAGTGAGTCCCAGGGAGGCGACTATGGCTACACCTTC.

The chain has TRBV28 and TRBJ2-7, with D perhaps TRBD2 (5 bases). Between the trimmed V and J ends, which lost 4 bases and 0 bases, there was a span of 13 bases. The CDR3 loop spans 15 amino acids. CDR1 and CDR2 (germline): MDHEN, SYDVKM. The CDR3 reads CASSSDFISSYEQYF. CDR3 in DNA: TGTGCCAGCAGTTCGGACTTCATTAGCTCCTACGAGCAGTACTTC.

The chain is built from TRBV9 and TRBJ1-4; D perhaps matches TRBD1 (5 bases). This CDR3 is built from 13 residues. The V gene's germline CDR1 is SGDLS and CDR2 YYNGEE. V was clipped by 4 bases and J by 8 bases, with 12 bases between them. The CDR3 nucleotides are TGTGCCAGCAGCCAAGGGACCGGGGAAAAACTGTTTTTT. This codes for CASSQGTGEKLFF.

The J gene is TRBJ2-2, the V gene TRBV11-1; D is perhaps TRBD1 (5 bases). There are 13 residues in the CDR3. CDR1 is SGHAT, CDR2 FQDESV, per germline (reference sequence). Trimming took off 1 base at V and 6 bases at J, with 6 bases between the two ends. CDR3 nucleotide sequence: TGTGCCAGCAGCTTAGACAGGTCCGGGGAGCTGTTTTTT. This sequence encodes CASSLDRSGELFF. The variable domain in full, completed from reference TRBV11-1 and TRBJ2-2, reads EAEVAQSPRYKITEKSQAVAFWCDPISGHATLYWYRQILGQGPELLVQFQDESVVDDSQLPKDRFSAERLKGVDSTLKIQPAELGDSAMYLCASSLDRSGELFFGEGSRLTVL.

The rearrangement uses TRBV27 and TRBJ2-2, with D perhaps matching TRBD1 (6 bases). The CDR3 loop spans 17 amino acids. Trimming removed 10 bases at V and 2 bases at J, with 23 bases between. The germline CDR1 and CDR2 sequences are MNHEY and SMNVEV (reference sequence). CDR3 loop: CATSPAGAPLNTGELFF. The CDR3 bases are TGTGCCACCAGCCCGGCAGGGGCCCCTTTAAACACCGGGGAGCTGTTTTTT.

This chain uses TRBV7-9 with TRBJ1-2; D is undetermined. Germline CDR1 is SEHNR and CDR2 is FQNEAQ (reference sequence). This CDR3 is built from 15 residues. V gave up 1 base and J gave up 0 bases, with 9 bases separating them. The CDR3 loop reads CASSLVGGTNYGYTF. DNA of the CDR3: TGTGCCAGCAGCTTAGTTGGAGGAACTAACTATGGCTACACCTTC. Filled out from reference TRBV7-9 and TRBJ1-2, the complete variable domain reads DTGVSQNPRHKITKRGQNVTFRCDPISEHNRLYWYRQTLGQGPEFLTYFQNEAQLEKSRLLSDRFSAERPKGSFSTLEIQRTEQGDSAMYLCASSLVGGTNYGYTFGSGTRLTVV.

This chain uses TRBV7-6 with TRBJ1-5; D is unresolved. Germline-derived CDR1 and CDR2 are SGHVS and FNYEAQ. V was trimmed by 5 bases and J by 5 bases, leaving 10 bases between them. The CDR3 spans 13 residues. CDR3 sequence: CASSPTDDQPQHF. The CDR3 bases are TGTGCCAGCAGCCCTACGGATGATCAGCCCCAGCATTTT.

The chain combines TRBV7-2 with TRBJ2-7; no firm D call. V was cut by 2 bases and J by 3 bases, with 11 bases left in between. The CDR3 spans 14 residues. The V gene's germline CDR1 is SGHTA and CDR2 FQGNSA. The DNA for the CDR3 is TGTGCCAGCAGCTTAAACGGGTTTAACTACGAGCAGTACTTC. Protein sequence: CASSLNGFNYEQYF.